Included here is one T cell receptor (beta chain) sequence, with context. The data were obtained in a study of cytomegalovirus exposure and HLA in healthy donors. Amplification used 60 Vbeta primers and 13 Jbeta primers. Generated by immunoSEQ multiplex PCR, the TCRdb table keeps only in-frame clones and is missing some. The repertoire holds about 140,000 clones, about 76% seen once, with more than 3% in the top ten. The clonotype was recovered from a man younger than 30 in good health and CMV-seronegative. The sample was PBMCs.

The CDR3 nucleotides read TGTGCCATCAGACCGGACAGGACTATTCAAGAGACCCAGTACTTC. Protein: CAIRPDRTIQETQYF. This chain uses TRBV10-3 with TRBJ2-5; D is perhaps TRBD1 (7 bases). V dropped 6 bases and J dropped 2 bases, with 16 bases sitting between them. This CDR3 is built from 15 residues. Germline V CDR1 and CDR2: ENHRY, SYGVKD.